This T cell receptor (beta chain) stems from a study of T cells in Graves' hyperthyroidism and ophthalmopathy. Across the study: Sampling of peripheral blood happened at initial diagnosis, prior to any treatment.

This clonotype has a count of ten or more. The CDR3 spans 14 residues. V was pared by 2 bases and J by 0 bases, with 7 bases between. Germline CDR1 reads SNHLY; CDR2 reads FYNNEI. Amplification targeted TCR beta CDR3 regions from RNA transcripts. Primed by the HTBI set, a first-round RT-PCR was run on the TCR CDR3. Via MiXCR, TCRdb re-called the multiplex PCR reads, giving one row per CDR3 protein. The data hold about 180,000 distinct CDR3 sequences, with about 15% observed a single time. The sequenced material came from blood. This chain connects TRBV2 to TRBJ1-2; no definite D call. The clonotype comes from a woman between 45 and 65 years old with Graves' hyperthyroidism. CDR3 sequence reads: CASSESSANYGYTF. Written as DNA, the CDR3 is TGTGCCAGCAGTGAAAGCTCAGCTAACTATGGCTACACCTTC. Together with reference TRBV2 and TRBJ1-2, the CDR3 gives the full variable domain: EPEVTQTPSHQVTQMGQEVILRCVPISNHLYFYWYRQILGQKVEFLVSFYNNEISEKSEIFDDQFSVERPDGSNFTLKIRSTKLEDSAMYFCASSESSANYGYTFGSGTRLTVV.